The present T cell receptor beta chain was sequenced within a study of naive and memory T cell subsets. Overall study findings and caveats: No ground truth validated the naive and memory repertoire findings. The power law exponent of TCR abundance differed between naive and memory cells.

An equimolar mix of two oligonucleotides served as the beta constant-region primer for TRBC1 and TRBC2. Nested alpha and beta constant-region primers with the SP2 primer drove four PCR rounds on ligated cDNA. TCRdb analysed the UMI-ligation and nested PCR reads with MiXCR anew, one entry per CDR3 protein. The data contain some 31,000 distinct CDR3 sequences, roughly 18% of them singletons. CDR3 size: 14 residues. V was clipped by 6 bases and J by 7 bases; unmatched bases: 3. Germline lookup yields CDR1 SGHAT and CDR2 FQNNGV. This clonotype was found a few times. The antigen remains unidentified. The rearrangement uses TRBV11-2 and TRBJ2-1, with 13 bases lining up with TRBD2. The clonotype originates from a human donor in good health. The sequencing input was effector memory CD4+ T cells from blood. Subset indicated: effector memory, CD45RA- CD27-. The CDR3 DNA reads TGTGCCAGCAGTTGGACTAGCGGGAGTAATGAGCAGTTCTTC. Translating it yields CASSWTSGSNEQFF.